A selection of T cell receptor beta chains follows, all from one sample in a study of regulatory T cells in long-lasting Graves disease. One entry per CDR3 protein results from TCRdb running MiXCR on the multiplex PCR reads. The sample holds some 500,000 distinct CDR3 sequences; about 16% are singletons and the top ten take 20% to 25%. A further study also used this sample, focusing on T cells in Graves' hyperthyroidism and ophthalmopathy.

The sequences come from peripheral blood mononuclear cells (PBMCs), collected at new diagnosis, from a patient treated with antithyroid drugs. The origin of the receptors is a middle-aged woman with Graves disease. Each CDR3 is given with its conserved first and last residue. D genes are given only for firm matches. Size values are once, few and many counts, or a class for expanded clones, and some rows have none.

CDR3aa: CASSSWDRGLYPLHF; CDR3nt: TGTGCCAGCAGCTCGTGGGACAGGGGATTATACCCCCTCCACTTT; j_gene: TRBJ1-6; d_gene: TRBD1; abundance: many; v_gene: TRBV7-2; len: 15
CDR3aa: CASSSPRDSNEKLFF; CDR3nt: TGTGCCAGCAGCTCCCCGAGGGATTCTAATGAAAAACTGTTTTTT; j_gene: TRBJ1-4; d_gene: .; abundance: few; v_gene: TRBV5-6; len: 15
CDR3aa: CASSGGGLINTEAFF; CDR3nt: TGTGCCAGCAGCGGAGGAGGGCTAATAAACACTGAAGCTTTCTTT; j_gene: TRBJ1-1; d_gene: .; abundance: .; v_gene: TRBV9; len: 15
CDR3aa: CAIGTSVEDTQYF; CDR3nt: TGTGCTATCGGGACTAGCGTGGAAGATACGCAGTATTTT; j_gene: TRBJ2-3; d_gene: TRBD2; abundance: many; v_gene: TRBV2; len: 13
CDR3aa: CASSPGAQGEKLFF; CDR3nt: TGTGCCAGCTCACCAGGGGCACAGGGGGAAAAACTGTTTTTT; j_gene: TRBJ1-4; d_gene: TRBD1; abundance: many; v_gene: TRBV18; len: 14
CDR3aa: CASSLLGGLNGYTF; CDR3nt: TGTGCCAGCAGCTTACTAGGGGGACTAAATGGCTACACCTTC; j_gene: TRBJ1-2; d_gene: .; abundance: many; v_gene: TRBV6-5; len: 14
CDR3aa: CASSLGGGGVYNEQFF; CDR3nt: TGTGCCAGCAGTTTAGGAGGCGGGGGGGTTTACAATGAGCAGTTCTTC; j_gene: TRBJ2-1; d_gene: TRBD2; abundance: few; v_gene: TRBV12-3/TRBV12-4; len: 16
CDR3aa: CASSLDSYTGELFF; CDR3nt: TGTGCCAGCAGCTTGGACAGTTACACCGGGGAGCTGTTTTTT; j_gene: TRBJ2-2; d_gene: .; abundance: many; v_gene: TRBV7-6; len: 14
CDR3aa: CASNTRRAATNEKLFF; CDR3nt: TGTGCCAGCAACACTAGGAGGGCTGCAACTAATGAAAAACTGTTTTTT; j_gene: TRBJ1-4; d_gene: .; abundance: .; v_gene: TRBV2; len: 16
CDR3aa: CASSQPVGTSAAPAKNIQYF; CDR3nt: TGCGCCAGCAGCCAACCCGTCGGGACTAGCGCTGCCCCAGCCAAAAACATTCAGTACTTC; j_gene: TRBJ2-4; d_gene: TRBD2; abundance: .; v_gene: TRBV4-1; len: 20
CDR3aa: CASSLETGTLTEAFF; CDR3nt: TGTGCCAGCAGCCTAGAGACAGGCACTCTGACTGAAGCTTTCTTT; j_gene: TRBJ1-1; d_gene: .; abundance: .; v_gene: TRBV7-3; len: 15
CDR3aa: CATGLAGGSYEQYF; CDR3nt: TGTGCCACCGGACTAGCGGGGGGCTCCTACGAGCAGTACTTC; j_gene: TRBJ2-7; d_gene: TRBD2; abundance: .; v_gene: TRBV10-3; len: 14
CDR3aa: CASSLVPGSSYNEQFF; CDR3nt: TGTGCCAGCAGCTTAGTACCGGGGAGCTCCTACAATGAGCAGTTCTTC; j_gene: TRBJ2-1; d_gene: .; abundance: many; v_gene: TRBV11-2; len: 16
CDR3aa: CASSMTAGGSSYEQYF; CDR3nt: TGTGCCAGTAGTATGACGGCGGGGGGCAGCTCCTACGAGCAGTACTTC; j_gene: TRBJ2-7; d_gene: TRBD2; abundance: .; v_gene: TRBV19; len: 16
CDR3aa: CASSLAQYRMNTEAFF; CDR3nt: TGTGCCAGCAGCTTAGCGCAGTACAGGATGAACACTGAAGCTTTCTTT; j_gene: TRBJ1-1; d_gene: .; abundance: .; v_gene: TRBV7-9; len: 16
CDR3aa: CASSQPRERGNTIYF; CDR3nt: TGCGCCAGCAGCCAACCCCGGGAGAGGGGAAACACCATATATTTT; j_gene: TRBJ1-3; d_gene: .; abundance: .; v_gene: TRBV4-1; len: 15
CDR3aa: CAWSEGTGGFNEKLVF; CDR3nt: TGTGCCTGGAGTGAAGGGACAGGGGGATTTAATGAAAAACTGGTTTTT; j_gene: TRBJ1-4; d_gene: TRBD1; abundance: .; v_gene: TRBV30; len: 16
CDR3aa: CASRPDSSYGYTF; CDR3nt: TGTGCCAGCAGACCTGACAGCAGCTATGGCTACACCTTC; j_gene: TRBJ1-2; d_gene: .; abundance: few; v_gene: TRBV7-9; len: 13
CDR3aa: CASSSYDRGQTEAFF; CDR3nt: TGTGCCAGCAGTTCCTACGACAGGGGTCAAACTGAAGCTTTCTTT; j_gene: TRBJ1-1; d_gene: TRBD1; abundance: many; v_gene: TRBV27; len: 15
CDR3aa: CASSPPARASNQPQHF; CDR3nt: TGTGCCAGCTCACCTCCGGCCAGGGCGAGCAATCAGCCCCAGCATTTT; j_gene: TRBJ1-5; d_gene: .; abundance: many; v_gene: TRBV18; len: 16
CDR3aa: CATSDPGVRTQYF; CDR3nt: TGTGCCACCAGTGACCCTGGGGTTCGGACCCAGTACTTC; j_gene: TRBJ2-5; d_gene: .; abundance: .; v_gene: TRBV24-1; len: 13
CDR3aa: CASSPGTLYTDTQYF; CDR3nt: TGTGCCAGCAGTCCCGGGACTTTATACACAGATACGCAGTATTTT; j_gene: TRBJ2-3; d_gene: .; abundance: .; v_gene: TRBV3-1; len: 15
CDR3aa: CASSLVHGGVNTEAFF; CDR3nt: TGTGCCAGCAGCTTGGTCCACGGAGGGGTTAACACTGAAGCTTTCTTT; j_gene: TRBJ1-1; d_gene: .; abundance: many; v_gene: TRBV5-5; len: 16
CDR3aa: CASGPSTGTSNQPQHF; CDR3nt: TGTGCTAGTGGTCCCTCCACAGGGACTAGCAATCAGCCCCAGCATTTT; j_gene: TRBJ1-5; d_gene: .; abundance: many; v_gene: TRBV12-5; len: 16
CDR3aa: CASSYSSVDYSGNTIYF; CDR3nt: TGTGCCAGCAGTTACTCGTCAGTGGACTACTCTGGAAACACCATATATTTT; j_gene: TRBJ1-3; d_gene: .; abundance: few; v_gene: TRBV6-5; len: 17
CDR3aa: CASSPSSTGPLHF; CDR3nt: TGTGCCAGCAGCCCTTCCTCAACGGGACCCCTCCACTTT; j_gene: TRBJ1-6; d_gene: .; abundance: many; v_gene: TRBV3-1; len: 13
CDR3aa: CASILSSNEQFF; CDR3nt: TGTGCCAGCATCCTTTCAAGCAATGAGCAGTTCTTC; j_gene: TRBJ2-1; d_gene: .; abundance: few; v_gene: TRBV7-9; len: 12
CDR3aa: CASSYSWGENTEAFF; CDR3nt: TGTGCCAGCAGTTACTCGTGGGGCGAGAACACTGAAGCTTTCTTT; j_gene: TRBJ1-1; d_gene: .; abundance: many; v_gene: TRBV6-5; len: 15
CDR3aa: CSARLGDWTGGYTF; CDR3nt: TGCAGTGCTAGACTCGGGGACTGGACGGGAGGCTACACCTTC; j_gene: TRBJ1-2; d_gene: .; abundance: many; v_gene: TRBV20-1; len: 14
CDR3aa: CASSFLAGGPNTGELFF; CDR3nt: TGTGCCAGCAGTTTTCTGGCGGGGGGACCCAACACCGGGGAGCTGTTTTTT; j_gene: TRBJ2-2; d_gene: TRBD2; abundance: .; v_gene: TRBV28; len: 17
CDR3aa: CASSQKTRNSPLHF; CDR3nt: TGTGCCAGCAGCCAAAAGACAAGGAATTCACCCCTCCACTTT; j_gene: TRBJ1-6; d_gene: .; abundance: .; v_gene: TRBV14; len: 14
CDR3aa: CSAPAAGADTEAFF; CDR3nt: TGCAGTGCTCCCGCGGCAGGTGCCGACACTGAAGCTTTCTTT; j_gene: TRBJ1-1; d_gene: .; abundance: .; v_gene: TRBV20-1; len: 14
CDR3aa: CAWSVRQKETQYF; CDR3nt: TGTGCCTGGAGTGTACGACAGAAAGAGACCCAGTACTTC; j_gene: TRBJ2-5; d_gene: .; abundance: .; v_gene: TRBV30; len: 13
CDR3aa: CASSPHGRSYEQYF; CDR3nt: TGTGCCAGCAGCCCGCACGGACGGTCCTACGAGCAGTACTTC; j_gene: TRBJ2-7; d_gene: .; abundance: .; v_gene: TRBV27; len: 14
CDR3aa: CASSLSGALSGNTIYF; CDR3nt: TGCGCCAGCAGCCTCAGCGGGGCCCTCTCTGGAAACACCATATATTTT; j_gene: TRBJ1-3; d_gene: .; abundance: few; v_gene: TRBV5-1; len: 16
CDR3aa: CASSERNRNYEQYF; CDR3nt: TGTGCCAGCAGTGAACGAAACAGGAATTACGAGCAGTACTTC; j_gene: TRBJ2-7; d_gene: .; abundance: .; v_gene: TRBV25-1; len: 14
CDR3aa: CATSRDLDSYSNQPQHF; CDR3nt: TGTGCCACCAGCAGAGATTTAGACAGTTATAGCAATCAGCCCCAGCATTTT; j_gene: TRBJ1-5; d_gene: .; abundance: few; v_gene: TRBV15; len: 17
CDR3aa: CASSVDGGDGYTF; CDR3nt: TGTGCCAGCAGCGTAGACGGGGGCGATGGCTACACCTTC; j_gene: TRBJ1-2; d_gene: .; abundance: .; v_gene: TRBV9; len: 13
CDR3aa: CASSDRRQGASAFF; CDR3nt: TGTGCCAGCAGTGACCGACGACAGGGGGCGAGCGCTTTCTTT; j_gene: TRBJ1-1; d_gene: TRBD1; abundance: .; v_gene: TRBV6-1; len: 14
CDR3aa: CASSFQITGQQNSPLHF; CDR3nt: TGTGCCAGCAGCTTCCAAATCACCGGGCAGCAAAATTCACCCCTCCACTTT; j_gene: TRBJ1-6; d_gene: .; abundance: many; v_gene: TRBV9; len: 17
CDR3aa: CASSQGGGVTEAFF; CDR3nt: TGTGCCAGCAGCCAAGGGGGAGGTGTCACTGAAGCTTTCTTT; j_gene: TRBJ1-1; d_gene: .; abundance: few; v_gene: TRBV14; len: 14
CDR3aa: CASSIGETVYSNQPQHF; CDR3nt: TGTGCCAGTAGTATAGGAGAGACAGTCTATAGCAATCAGCCCCAGCATTTT; j_gene: TRBJ1-5; d_gene: .; abundance: .; v_gene: TRBV19; len: 17
CDR3aa: CASSAGRGVDTQYF; CDR3nt: TGCGCCAGCAGTGCAGGTCGAGGGGTGGATACGCAGTATTTT; j_gene: TRBJ2-3; d_gene: .; abundance: many; v_gene: TRBV10-1; len: 14
CDR3aa: CASTSKLNTEAFF; CDR3nt: TGCGCCAGCACCTCCAAGCTGAACACTGAAGCTTTCTTT; j_gene: TRBJ1-1; d_gene: .; abundance: .; v_gene: TRBV10-1; len: 13
CDR3aa: CATSSQGQGRSEQFF; CDR3nt: TGTGCCACCAGCAGCCAGGGACAGGGGAGGAGTGAGCAGTTCTTC; j_gene: TRBJ2-1; d_gene: TRBD1; abundance: many; v_gene: TRBV15; len: 15
CDR3aa: CASSRIQVNTEAFF; CDR3nt: TGTGCCAGCAGTCGGATCCAGGTGAACACTGAAGCTTTCTTT; j_gene: TRBJ1-1; d_gene: .; abundance: many; v_gene: TRBV6-1; len: 14
CDR3aa: CASQDSFTDTGELFF; CDR3nt: TGTGCCAGCCAAGACTCTTTTACGGACACCGGGGAGCTGTTTTTT; j_gene: TRBJ2-2; d_gene: .; abundance: many; v_gene: TRBV2; len: 15